One and the same sample provided the 14 T cell receptor beta chains below, sequenced in a study of blood T cells in healthy people across ages. PCR was performed a second time for about 7 to 12 cycles using a sample-barcoded 5' primer and a J-beta primer mix. TCRdb called the 5' RACE reads again in MiXCR, with one record for every CDR3 protein. Of under 2,000,000 distinct CDR3 sequences detected, around 48% appear once; the ten largest clones hold more than 2%. The specimen was blood. These receptors all come from a woman aged 35 to 49 in good health.

The CDR3 nucleotides are TGCAGCGTGGCTGGGGCGGGGGTCACAGATACGCAGTATTTT. Protein: CSVAGAGVTDTQYF. The chain has TRBV29-1 and TRBJ2-3; TRBD2 matches at 7 bases. The CDR3 has 14 residues. With 6 bases clipped from V and 2 bases from J, the junction kept 8 bases outside the gene matches. CDR1 is SQVTM, CDR2 ANQGSEA, per germline.

This rearrangement joins TRBV20-1 to TRBJ2-5; D might be TRBD1 (5 bases). TRBJ2-7 matches the DNA end more closely, so the J call is doubtful. The CDR3 consists of 16 residues. The germline V gene has CDR1 DFQATT and CDR2 SNEGSKA (reference sequence). CDR3: CSARDRSGQGIYEQYF. The CDR3 DNA reads TGCAGTGCTAGAGATCGTTCTGGGCAGGGAATCTACGAGCAGTACTTC.

The chain joins TRBV7-9 to TRBJ2-3, with D maybe TRBD1 (6 bases). V was trimmed by 2 bases and J by 10 bases, leaving 10 bases between them. The germline gives CDR1 SEHNR, CDR2 FQNEAQ (reference sequence). This CDR3 comprises 12 residues. The CDR3 is CASSLQGLAQYF. CDR3 bases: TGTGCCAGCAGCTTACAGGGGTTGGCGCAGTATTTT.

This chain joins TRBV6-2 or TRBV6-3 and TRBJ2-3; D not certain. Trimming left V 5 bases short and J 2 bases short, with 8 bases between. CDR3 length equals 13 residues. Per germline, CDR1 MNHEY and CDR2 SVGEGT. DNA for the CDR3: TGTGCCAGCAGTCCTGGTCACACAGATACGCAGTATTTT. It codes for CASSPGHTDTQYF.

This clonotype was counted between two and nine times. The chain has TRBV7-2 and TRBJ1-6; 9 bases align to TRBD1. Germline lookup yields CDR1 SGHTA and CDR2 FQGNSA. V was clipped by 5 bases and J by 7 bases; unmatched bases: 6. The CDR3 consists of 15 residues. This chain's CDR3 is CASSPGTGLNSPLHF. In DNA form, the CDR3 reads TGTGCCAGCAGCCCCGGGACAGGGTTGAATTCACCCCTCCACTTT.

The chain joins TRBV7-2 to TRBJ1-4, with 10 nucleotides matching TRBD1. The CDR3 extends over 16 amino acids. V dropped 4 bases and J dropped 4; count of bases not matched to a gene: 6. Germline loops: CDR1 SGHTA, CDR2 FQGNSA. DNA of the CDR3: TGTGCCAGCAGCTCCCGGGACAGGGGTTTTAATGAAAAACTGTTTTTT. As protein: CASSSRDRGFNEKLFF.

The V gene is TRBV4-1, the J gene TRBJ2-3, with 13 bases matching TRBD2. The CDR3 has 22 amino acids. The trim removed 0 bases at V and 4 bases at J, leaving 19 bases unmatched. CDR1 MGHRA and CDR2 YSYEKL come from the germline V gene. CDR3: CASSQDLLGLAGVRESADTQYF. In DNA, the CDR3 is TGCGCCAGCAGCCAAGATCTTTTAGGACTAGCGGGGGTAAGGGAATCGGCAGATACGCAGTATTTT.

Details on this clonotype: The junction departs from the called germline gene at one end, perhaps through a read error. J is TRBJ2-5 and V is TRBV4-3; the D gene is possibly TRBD1 (7 bases). The CDR3 sequence is 15 residues long. The germline V gene has CDR1 LGHNA and CDR2 YSLEER. DNA for the CDR3: TGTGCCAGCAGCCAAGTAGGAGGGGGCCGAGAGACCCAGTACTTC. Residues: CASSQVGGGRETQYF.

The CDR3 DNA reads as TGTGCCAGCAGTTACGGAGCTTCCCGCGCGGAGACCCAGTACTTC. Protein product: CASSYGASRAETQYF. This chain links TRBV6-5 with TRBJ2-5; no clear D gene. The CDR3 is 15 amino acids. Trimming removed 2 bases from V and 5 bases from J, with 15 bases in between. Germline V gene sequence: CDR1 MNHEY, CDR2 SVGAGI.

The CDR3 region is CASSQTTGVNEQYF. The CDR3 bases are TGCGCCAGCAGCCAGACTACAGGGGTGAACGAGCAGTACTTC. The chain is built from TRBV4-1 and TRBJ2-7; 7 bases line up with TRBD1. The CDR3 contains 14 residues. The junction had 7 bases not matched to a gene; V was cut back by 3 bases and J by 5 bases. From germline, CDR1 is MGHRA and CDR2 YSYEKL.

The genes are TRBV20-1 and TRBJ2-4, with a tentative D call TRBD2 (5 bases). The J call is in doubt because the DNA end fits TRBJ2-5 better. The germline V gene has CDR1 DFQATT and CDR2 SNEGSKA (reference sequence). CDR3 size: 18 residues. The CDR3: CSARDEGILARPQETQYF. The CDR3 DNA reads TGCAGTGCTAGAGATGAGGGTATCCTAGCCCGACCCCAAGAGACCCAGTACTTC.

In this sample, this clonotype turned up a few times. For the CDR3, the DNA is TGCGCCAGCAGCGATGAGCTTCGCACAGATACGCAGTATTTT. Translating gives CASSDELRTDTQYF. The chain carries TRBV5-1 and TRBJ2-3; D unresolved. CDR3 size: 14 residues. Germline lookup yields CDR1 SGHRS and CDR2 YFSETQ. The V and J ends lost 4 bases and 1 base respectively, with 10 bases between them.

The chain uses TRBV28 and TRBJ2-1, with 12 bases aligning to TRBD2. The germline V gene encodes CDR1 MDHEN and CDR2 SYDVKM. The CDR3 spans 17 residues. The J segment lost 0 bases and the V segment lost 1 base, leaving 1 base of the junction unmatched. The CDR3 DNA reads TGTGCCAGCAGTTTATCGACTAGCGGGAGCTCCTACAATGAGCAGTTCTTC. Residues: CASSLSTSGSSYNEQFF.

This clonotype was counted a few times. This rearrangement joins TRBV2 to TRBJ2-7; 10 nucleotides align to TRBD1. In germline, CDR1 is SNHLY, CDR2 FYNNEI. This CDR3 comprises 15 residues. V lost 3 bases to trimming and J lost 3 bases; unmatched junction nucleotides: 5. The CDR3 sequence: CASSERTGGFYEQYF. CDR3 sequence (DNA): TGTGCCAGCAGTGAGCGGACAGGGGGATTCTACGAGCAGTACTTC.